This TCR beta chain was captured by sequencing in a study of early stage breast cancer tumors. Study summary: The ER+/PR+/HER2- tumors included seven or eight ductal and four lobular carcinomas.

Profiled with immunoSEQ multiplex PCR; TCRdb holds only in-frame clones, not every one. In the table there are about 8,000 clones, 62% of which are singletons. Germline V lookup: CDR1 SQVTM, CDR2 ANQGSEA. The CDR3 has 13 amino acids. Trimming removed 1 base from V and 8 bases from J; junction bases left unmatched: 5. The clonotype comes from a person aged 70 to 79 with breast cancer. Sequenced sample: breast tumor tissue. The chain has TRBV29-1 and TRBJ2-1; 7 bases align to TRBD1. The CDR3 here is CSVEATGTDEQFF. The DNA for the CDR3 is TGCAGCGTTGAAGCGACAGGGACCGATGAGCAGTTCTTC.